These T cell receptor beta chains were read from a single sample in a study of CD8+ T cells in alopecia areata. Measured with immunoSEQ multiplex PCR; TCRdb has only the in-frame clones, and not every one. The sample holds 250,000 or so clones, under 70% seen once. Specimen: CD4+ T cells sorted from blood, collected at week 0. The receptors stem from a human donor with alopecia areata. Each CDR3 is given with its conserved first and last residue. A D gene is named only where the DNA matches it firmly. Size values are once, few and many counts, or a class for expanded clones, and some rows have none.

j_call: TRBJ1-5; v_call: TRBV20-1; clone_size: -; d_call: -; cdr3_nt: TGCAGTGCTAGATCAGGGTCGTCCCAGCATTTT; cdr3_aa: CSARSGSSQHF
j_call: TRBJ1-6; v_call: TRBV5-1; clone_size: -; d_call: -; cdr3_nt: TGCGCCAGCAGCTTGTATGCGGATAATTCACCCCTCCACTTT; cdr3_aa: CASSLYADNSPLHF
j_call: TRBJ1-1; v_call: TRBV29-1; clone_size: few; d_call: -; cdr3_nt: TGCAGCGTCCAGGTGATACAGGGAACCACTGAAGCTTTCTTT; cdr3_aa: CSVQVIQGTTEAFF
j_call: TRBJ1-6; v_call: TRBV10-3; clone_size: -; d_call: -; cdr3_nt: TGTGCCATCAGTGAGTCAGGGGGGGAGGGTTCACCCCTCCACTTT; cdr3_aa: CAISESGGEGSPLHF
j_call: TRBJ2-6; v_call: TRBV2; clone_size: -; d_call: -; cdr3_nt: TGTGCCAGCACCGGGACTTTCGGCTCTGGGGCCAACGTCCTGACTTTC; cdr3_aa: CASTGTFGSGANVLTF
j_call: TRBJ1-2; v_call: TRBV6-5; clone_size: -; d_call: -; cdr3_nt: TGTGCCAGCAGTTCCCGGCTCCATGGGGGTGGCTACACCTTC; cdr3_aa: CASSSRLHGGGYTF
j_call: TRBJ1-1; v_call: TRBV30; clone_size: -; d_call: -; cdr3_nt: TGTGCCTTCACTCAGGGGAGGGCTTTCTTT; cdr3_aa: CAFTQGRAFF
j_call: TRBJ1-1; v_call: TRBV7-9; clone_size: once; d_call: -; cdr3_nt: TGTGCCAGCAGCTTTTCGGAGAACACTGAAGCTTTCTTT; cdr3_aa: CASSFSENTEAFF
j_call: TRBJ1-1; v_call: TRBV29-1; clone_size: once; d_call: -; cdr3_nt: TGCAGCGTCCAGTCTCAGCAGGACACTGAAGCTTTCTTT; cdr3_aa: CSVQSQQDTEAFF
j_call: TRBJ2-7; v_call: TRBV29-1; clone_size: -; d_call: TRBD1; cdr3_nt: TGCAGCGTTGTGGACAGGTGGAATTACGAGCAGTACTTC; cdr3_aa: CSVVDRWNYEQYF
j_call: TRBJ2-5; v_call: TRBV30; clone_size: once; d_call: TRBD1; cdr3_nt: TGTGCCCGGGACAGGGGCTACCAAGAGACCCAGTACTTC; cdr3_aa: CARDRGYQETQYF
j_call: TRBJ2-1; v_call: TRBV30; clone_size: -; d_call: -; cdr3_nt: TGTGCCTGGAGCCATCAGGGCTCCTACAATGAGCAGTTCTTC; cdr3_aa: CAWSHQGSYNEQFF
j_call: TRBJ2-3; v_call: TRBV30; clone_size: -; d_call: -; cdr3_nt: TGTGCCTGGAGTGGGAGCACAGATACGCAGTATTTT; cdr3_aa: CAWSGSTDTQYF
j_call: TRBJ2-5; v_call: TRBV5-1; clone_size: -; d_call: -; cdr3_nt: TGCGCCAGCAGCTTGGGGACAGAAGAGACCCAGTACTTC; cdr3_aa: CASSLGTEETQYF
j_call: TRBJ2-5; v_call: TRBV9; clone_size: -; d_call: TRBD1; cdr3_nt: TGTGCCAGCAGCGTGGACCCACAGTGGACAGGGACCCAGTACTTC; cdr3_aa: CASSVDPQWTGTQYF
j_call: TRBJ1-5; v_call: TRBV30; clone_size: -; d_call: TRBD1; cdr3_nt: TGTGCCTGGAGTGTTGGGACAGGGGAGGGTCAGCCCCAGCATTTT; cdr3_aa: CAWSVGTGEGQPQHF
j_call: TRBJ1-5; v_call: TRBV29-1; clone_size: -; d_call: -; cdr3_nt: TGCAGCGTTTGGGTGGGCAGGAATCAGCCCCAGCATTTT; cdr3_aa: CSVWVGRNQPQHF
j_call: TRBJ1-3; v_call: TRBV7-2; clone_size: -; d_call: -; cdr3_nt: TGTGCCAGCAGCTTAGCGCGGACCTACTCTGGAAACACCATATATTTT; cdr3_aa: CASSLARTYSGNTIYF
j_call: TRBJ2-3; v_call: TRBV7-2; clone_size: once; d_call: -; cdr3_nt: TGTGCCAGCAGCTTAGGTCCCAGGGCTGATACGCAGTATTTT; cdr3_aa: CASSLGPRADTQYF
j_call: TRBJ1-1; v_call: TRBV5-6; clone_size: -; d_call: -; cdr3_nt: TGTGCCAGCAGCTACTGGGGAGGGCGTCGCACTGAAGCTTTCTTT; cdr3_aa: CASSYWGGRRTEAFF